The following is a TCR beta chain sequence with its context. Antigen specificity is unknown. The sample originates from a study of T cell responses to AZD1222 COVID-19 vaccine. Study outcomes and limitations: Two AZD1222 doses significantly raised spike-specific TCR breadth and depth over controls.

This table comes from immunoSEQ multiplex PCR, and its TCRdb copy is limited to in-frame clones, with some not included. The sample contains approximately 130,000 clones, over 85% of which appear only once. The sample in question was peripheral blood, obtained 28 days after the second AZD1222 dose. The TCR originated in an adult who received the AZD1222 COVID-19 vaccine.

The CDR3 sequence is CASSLTGGSLSYEQYF. CDR3 nucleotide sequence: TGTGCCAGCAGCTTAACGGGCGGCTCCTTATCCTACGAGCAGTACTTC. The chain links TRBV7-3 to TRBJ2-7; D gene ambiguous. Germline V gene lookup returns CDR1 SGHTA and CDR2 FQGTGA. Trimming removed 0 bases at V and 1 base at J, with 13 bases between. This CDR3 contains 16 residues.